A selection of T cell receptor beta chains follows, all from one sample in a study of molecular identifiers for immune sequencing clone quantification. Using its own MiXCR run on the PCR reads, TCRdb lists one record per CDR3 protein. The sample has around 320,000 distinct CDR3 sequences, 24% seen once. Sequences were obtained from naive CD8+ T cells from blood, with Jurkat cell RNA spiked in. The receptors originated from a human donor in good health. Some libraries in this study had Jurkat cell RNA spiked in. Both conserved end residues are part of each CDR3. Each record gives: J gene, clone size, V gene, CDR3 length, D gene, CDR3 DNA, CDR3 protein. A D gene is named only where the DNA matches it firmly. Some rows have no size entry. The others give once, few or many, or a class for an expanded clone.

TRBJ2-7 - TRBV7-9 15 TRBD2 TGTGCCAGCAGCGCACACTTAGCGGGATATAACGCGCAGTACTTC CASSAHLAGYNAQYF
TRBJ1-3 - TRBV7-9 15 - TGTGCCAGCAGCCCGACGGGGGGCTCTGGAAACACCATATATTTT CASSPTGGSGNTIYF
TRBJ2-5 many TRBV29-1 12 - TGCAGCGTTGATTTCAACCAAGAGACCCAGTACTTC CSVDFNQETQYF
TRBJ2-6 few TRBV30 13 - TGTGCCTGGAGTGTAGCGGAGCCGGGCCCTATGACTTTC CAWSVAEPGPMTF
TRBJ2-3 many TRBV5-1 13 - TGCGCCAGCAGCTTGTATCTCACAGATACGCAGTATTTT CASSLYLTDTQYF
TRBJ1-1 many TRBV2 13 - TGTGCCAGCACTGGGTCCCTGAACACTGAAGCTTTCTTT CASTGSLNTEAFF
TRBJ2-1 few TRBV9 16 - TGTGCCAGCAGCGTAGCAAAATTGCCGGGGTACAATGAGCAGTTCTTC CASSVAKLPGYNEQFF
TRBJ1-5 - TRBV27 17 TRBD1 TGTGCCAGCAGGTCCGGGACAGGGGGGTGTAGCAATCAGCCCCAGCATTTT CASRSGTGGCSNQPQHF
TRBJ2-7 - TRBV4-3 15 TRBD2 TGCGCCAGCAGCCAAGATGGAACTAGCGGGCACGAGCAGTACTTC CASSQDGTSGHEQYF
TRBJ1-5 few TRBV6-1 18 - TGTGCCAGCAGTGACCCCCGGGGGGGACATTATAGCAATCAGCCCCAGCATTTT CASSDPRGGHYSNQPQHF
TRBJ1-5 many TRBV5-1 14 - TGCGCCAGCAGCTTCGAAGGGAGCAATCAGCCCCAGCATTTT CASSFEGSNQPQHF
TRBJ1-4 many TRBV5-1 15 - TGCGCCAGCAGCAGTGGGGCAGGGAAGGGTGAAAAACTGTTTTTT CASSSGAGKGEKLFF
TRBJ1-4 many TRBV9 15 - TGTGCCAGCAGCGTTGGCCTGACAACTAATGAAAAACTGTTTTTT CASSVGLTTNEKLFF
TRBJ1-4 - TRBV27 14 - TGTGCCAGCAAGATAGGATCAACTAATGAAAAACTGTTTTTT CASKIGSTNEKLFF
TRBJ2-3 many TRBV4-3 15 - TGCGCCAGCAGCCAAGATGTCGGGTTAAGAGATACGCAGTATTTT CASSQDVGLRDTQYF
TRBJ2-3 - TRBV11-3 18 TRBD2 TGTGCCAGCAGCTCTACGGTAGAGCGGGGGGGAGGGGCAGATACGCAGTATTTT CASSSTVERGGGADTQYF
TRBJ2-3 - TRBV6-6 12 - TGTGCCAGCAGTTACTCGACGAATACGCAGTATTTT CASSYSTNTQYF
TRBJ2-2 - TRBV11-2 17 - TGTGCCAGCAGCACACCCTCCAGGGGTCGGAAAACCGGGGAGCTGTTTTTT CASSTPSRGRKTGELFF
TRBJ2-7 many TRBV28 15 - TGTGCCAGCAGTTTCCGCGGGCCTCGTTTCGGCGAGCAGTACTTC CASSFRGPRFGEQYF
TRBJ1-5 - TRBV27 14 - TGTGCCAGCAGTTTGAGCAGGGGTGGCCAGCCCCAGCATTTT CASSLSRGGQPQHF
TRBJ2-7 - TRBV5-1 15 - - CAGSPWGRGSCERCF
TRBJ1-2 few TRBV14 15 - TGTGCCAGCAGCCTTGGATCTACGGACCACTATGGCTACACCTTC CASSLGSTDHYGYTF
TRBJ1-5 - TRBV27 13 - TGTGCCAGCAGTTTCCAAGGAAATCAGCCCCAGCATTTT CASSFQGNQPQHF
TRBJ2-3 - TRBV27 14 - TGTGCCAGCAGGGACGGACACATCACAGATACGCTGTATTTT CASRDGHITDTLYF
TRBJ2-3 few TRBV6-5 16 TRBD2 TGTGCCAGCAGTTACTCCAGGCGGGAGCTAGCAGATACGCAGTATTTT CASSYSRRELADTQYF
TRBJ2-3 few TRBV7-2 16 - TGTGCCAGCAGCTTATCGGGCTACGTAGGAGCAGATACGCAGTATTTT CASSLSGYVGADTQYF
TRBJ1-1 few TRBV2 13 - TGTGCCAGCAATCAGGGGACGGGGACTGAAGCTTTCTTT CASNQGTGTEAFF
TRBJ1-1 - TRBV7-8 14 - TGTGCCAGCAGCCAAGGGGTCGGAATCACTGAAGCTTTCTTT CASSQGVGITEAFF
TRBJ1-6 few TRBV7-2 13 - TGTGCCAGCAGCTTAGAACAGAATTCACCCCTCCACTTT CASSLEQNSPLHF
TRBJ2-3 many TRBV7-2 16 TRBD2 TGTGCCAGCAGCTACCGGACTAGCGTATGGACAGATACGCAGTATTTT CASSYRTSVWTDTQYF
TRBJ2-5 many TRBV7-6 16 TRBD2 TGTGCCAGCAGCTTTGAGGCGGGAGGGGTCCTCGGGACCCAGTACTTC CASSFEAGGVLGTQYF
TRBJ2-7 few TRBV27 15 - TGTGCCAGCAGACCTCTCCAGGGGATGGGCTACGAGCAGTACTTC CASRPLQGMGYEQYF
TRBJ1-5 - TRBV4-1 16 - TGCGCCAGCAGCCAAGTGGCCCCACAGGGCAATCAGCCCCAGCATTTT CASSQVAPQGNQPQHF
TRBJ2-3 - TRBV21-1 15 - TGTGCCAGCATGAGCGGGAGTGTGGGCACAGATACGCAGTATTTT CASMSGSVGTDTQYF
TRBJ2-5 many TRBV29-1 13 TRBD1 TGCAGCGTTGTTGGACAGGGGGGAAAGACCCAGTACTTC CSVVGQGGKTQYF
TRBJ1-1 many TRBV7-6 14 - TGTGCCAGCAGCTTAGGCAGGATAAACACTGAAGCTTTCTTT CASSLGRINTEAFF
TRBJ2-4 few TRBV6-2/TRBV6-3 16 TRBD2 TGTGCCAGCAGTTATTCAGGACTAGCGGGGATAAACATTCAGTACTTC CASSYSGLAGINIQYF
TRBJ2-7 many TRBV20-1 14 - TGCAGTGCTAGAGAACCCGCTTTCTCCTACGAGCAGTACTTC CSAREPAFSYEQYF
TRBJ1-5 many TRBV2 15 - TGTGCCAGCAGTGAATTCGACGGATCCAATCAGCCCCAGCATTTT CASSEFDGSNQPQHF
TRBJ1-2 many TRBV4-1 17 - TGCGCCAGCAGCCAAGAGGGGCCGGGGATTATTGGCTATGGCTACACCTTC CASSQEGPGIIGYGYTF
TRBJ2-3 - TRBV4-3 16 - TGCGCCAGCAGCCAAGCTTACACGGACCCGACAGATACGCAGTATTTT CASSQAYTDPTDTQYF
TRBJ2-2 - TRBV6-5 15 TRBD2 TGTGCCAGCAGTTATAGCGGGAGGGACACCGGGGAGCCGTTTTTT CASSYSGRDTGEPFF
TRBJ2-3 few TRBV27 17 TRBD2 TGTGCCAGCAGTTTATTGGTGGGAGGGCCTCACACAGATACGCAGTATTTT CASSLLVGGPHTDTQYF
TRBJ1-5 many TRBV6-2/TRBV6-3 13 TRBD1 TGTGCCAGTGGGGAGACAGGGGCTCAGCCCCAGCATTTT CASGETGAQPQHF
TRBJ2-7 many TRBV29-1 13 - TGCAGCGTTACTGACCCATTGACCCGCGAGCAGTACTTC CSVTDPLTREQYF
TRBJ2-2 once TRBV23-1 17 - TGCGCCAGCAGTCAAAATTCGGGGGCGCAGGGCGCCGGGGCGCTGTTTTTT CASSQNSGAQGAGALFF
TRBJ2-5 many TRBV29-1 16 TRBD2 TGCAGCTCCTTGGGACTAGCGGGAGGGCCGGGAGAGACCCAGTACTTC CSSLGLAGGPGETQYF
TRBJ2-1 - TRBV4-1 16 - TGCGCCAGCAGCCAAGAATTTTCAGGACTCCACAATGAGCAGTTCTTC CASSQEFSGLHNEQFF
TRBJ2-1 - TRBV4-3 17 TRBD2 TGCGCCAGCAGCCAGGGTATAGCGGGGGGGTCCTACAATGAGCAGTTCTTC CASSQGIAGGSYNEQFF
TRBJ1-1 many TRBV15 15 TRBD1 TGTGCCACCAGCACTACGACAGGGGTCAACACTGAAGCTTTCTTT CATSTTTGVNTEAFF
TRBJ1-2 many TRBV28 11 - TGTGCCAGCACGAGTGACTATGGCTACACCTTC CASTSDYGYTF
TRBJ2-3 - TRBV30 14 - TGTGCCTGGAGTGAAACATCCCCCGCAGATACGCAGTATTTT CAWSETSPADTQYF
TRBJ2-7 - TRBV6-2/TRBV6-3 16 - TGTGCCAGCAGTTCGCTCGGGACGGGTTATTCCTACGAGCAGTACTTC CASSSLGTGYSYEQYF
TRBJ2-7 few TRBV4-3 17 TRBD1 TGCGCCAGCAGCCAAGAACGGACAGGGGGCCTTTCGGTTAAGCAGTACTTC CASSQERTGGLSVKQYF
TRBJ2-7 - TRBV4-3 16 - TGCGCCAGCAGCCAAGAGACTGGCGGGTTCACCTACGAGCAGTACTTC CASSQETGGFTYEQYF
TRBJ2-5 - TRBV20-1 15 TRBD2 TGCAGTGCTAGAGCCCCGGGACTAGGGATGGAGACCCAGTACTTC CSARAPGLGMETQYF
TRBJ2-7 - TRBV11-1 14 - TGTGCCAGCAGCGACCTCGGTGTCTTCTACGAGCAGTACTTC CASSDLGVFYEQYF